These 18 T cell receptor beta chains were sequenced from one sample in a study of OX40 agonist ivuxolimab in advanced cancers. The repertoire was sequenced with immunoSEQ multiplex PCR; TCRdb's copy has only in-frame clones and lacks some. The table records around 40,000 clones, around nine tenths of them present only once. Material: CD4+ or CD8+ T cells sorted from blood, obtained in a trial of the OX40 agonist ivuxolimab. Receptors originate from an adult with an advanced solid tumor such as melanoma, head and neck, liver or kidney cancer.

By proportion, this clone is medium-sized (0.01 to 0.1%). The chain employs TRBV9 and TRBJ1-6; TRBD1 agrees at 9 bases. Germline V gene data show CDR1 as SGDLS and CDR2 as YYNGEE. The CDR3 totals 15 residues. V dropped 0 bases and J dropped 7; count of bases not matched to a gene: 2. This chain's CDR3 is CASSVAGQGNSPLHF. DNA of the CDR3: TGTGCCAGCAGCGTAGCCGGACAGGGGAATTCACCCCTCCACTTT.

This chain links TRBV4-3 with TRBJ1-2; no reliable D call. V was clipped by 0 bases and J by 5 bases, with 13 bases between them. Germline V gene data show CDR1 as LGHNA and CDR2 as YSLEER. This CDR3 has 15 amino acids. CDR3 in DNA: TGCGCCAGCAGCCAAGATTGGATCGATCCTTATGGCTACACCTTC. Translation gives CASSQDWIDPYGYTF.

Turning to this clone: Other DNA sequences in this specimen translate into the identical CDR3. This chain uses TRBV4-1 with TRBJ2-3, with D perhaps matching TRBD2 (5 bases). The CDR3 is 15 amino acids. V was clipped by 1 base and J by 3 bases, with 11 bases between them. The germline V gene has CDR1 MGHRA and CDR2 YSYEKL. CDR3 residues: CASSQGPRGTDTQYF. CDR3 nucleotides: TGCGCCAGCAGCCAAGGGCCCAGAGGGACAGATACGCAGTATTTT.

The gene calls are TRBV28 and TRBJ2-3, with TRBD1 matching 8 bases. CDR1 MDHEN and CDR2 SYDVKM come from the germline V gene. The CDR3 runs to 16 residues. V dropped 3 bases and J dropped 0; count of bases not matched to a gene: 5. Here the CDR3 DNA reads TGTGCCAGCAGTTTCAGGGGGCTCGCTAGCACAGATACGCAGTATTTT. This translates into CASSFRGLASTDTQYF. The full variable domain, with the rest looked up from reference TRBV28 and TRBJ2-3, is DVKVTQSSRYLVKRTGEKVFLECVQDMDHENMFWYRQDPGLGLRLIYFSYDVKMKEKGDIPEGYSVSREKKERFSLILESASTNQTSMYLCASSFRGLASTDTQYFGPGTRLTVL.

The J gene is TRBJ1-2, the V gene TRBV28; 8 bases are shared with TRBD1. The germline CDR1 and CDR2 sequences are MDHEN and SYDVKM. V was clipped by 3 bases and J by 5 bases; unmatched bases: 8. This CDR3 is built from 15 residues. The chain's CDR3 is CASSFGVTGDYGYTF. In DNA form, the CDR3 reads TGTGCCAGCAGTTTTGGTGTGACAGGGGATTATGGCTACACCTTC.

The CDR3 nucleotides read TGTGCCAGCAGTTTTGGCACCGACAGATATAGCAATCAGCCCCAGCATTTT. Amino acids: CASSFGTDRYSNQPQHF. The chain uses TRBV5-4 and TRBJ1-5; tentative D call: TRBD1 (5 bases). In germline, CDR1 is SGHNT, CDR2 YYREEE (reference sequence). Trimming left V 5 bases short and J 0 bases short, with 18 bases between. CDR3 length equals 17 residues.

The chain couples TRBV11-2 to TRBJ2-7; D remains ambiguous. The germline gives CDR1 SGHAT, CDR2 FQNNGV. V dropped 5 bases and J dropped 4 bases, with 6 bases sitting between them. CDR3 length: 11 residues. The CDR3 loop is CASSPAYEQYF. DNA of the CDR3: TGTGCCAGCAGCCCGGCGTACGAGCAGTACTTC.

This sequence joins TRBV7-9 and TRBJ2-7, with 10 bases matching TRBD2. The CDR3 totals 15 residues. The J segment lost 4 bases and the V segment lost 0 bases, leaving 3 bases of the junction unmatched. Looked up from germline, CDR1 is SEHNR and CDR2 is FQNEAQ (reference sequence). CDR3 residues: CASSLAASGGYEQYF. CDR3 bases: TGTGCCAGCAGCTTAGCGGCTAGCGGGGGTTACGAGCAGTACTTC.

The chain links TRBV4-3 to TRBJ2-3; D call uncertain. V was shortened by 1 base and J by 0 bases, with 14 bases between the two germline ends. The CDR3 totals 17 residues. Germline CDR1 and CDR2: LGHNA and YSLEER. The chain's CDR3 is CASSQGSWPLSTDTQYF. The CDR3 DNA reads TGCGCCAGCAGCCAAGGGTCATGGCCTCTTAGCACAGATACGCAGTATTTT.

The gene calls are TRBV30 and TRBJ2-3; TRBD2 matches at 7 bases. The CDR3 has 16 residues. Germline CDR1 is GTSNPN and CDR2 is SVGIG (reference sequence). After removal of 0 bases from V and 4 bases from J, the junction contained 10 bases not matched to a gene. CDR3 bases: TGTGCCTGGAGTGTGGTCGGGAGGTTGGTTGCAGATACGCAGTATTTT. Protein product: CAWSVVGRLVADTQYF.

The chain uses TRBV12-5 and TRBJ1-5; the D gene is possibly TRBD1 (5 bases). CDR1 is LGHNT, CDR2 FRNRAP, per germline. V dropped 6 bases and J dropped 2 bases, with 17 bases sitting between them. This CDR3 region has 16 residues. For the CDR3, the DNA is TGTGCTAGTGGACAACCTCAGGGAGGCGGCAATCAGCCCCAGCATTTT. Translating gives CASGQPQGGGNQPQHF. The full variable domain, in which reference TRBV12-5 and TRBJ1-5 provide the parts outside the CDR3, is DARVTQTPRHKVTEMGQEVTMRCQPILGHNTVFWYRQTMMQGLELLAYFRNRAPLDDSGMPKDRFSAEMPDATLATLKIQPSEPRDSAVYFCASGQPQGGGNQPQHFGDGTRLSIL.

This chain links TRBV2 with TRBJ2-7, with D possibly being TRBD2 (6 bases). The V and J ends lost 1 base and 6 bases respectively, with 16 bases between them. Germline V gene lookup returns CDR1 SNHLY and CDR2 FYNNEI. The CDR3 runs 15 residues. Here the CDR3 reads CASSEVGGFLGEQYF. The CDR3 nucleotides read TGTGCCAGCAGTGAAGTTGGGGGGTTTTTGGGCGAGCAGTACTTC.

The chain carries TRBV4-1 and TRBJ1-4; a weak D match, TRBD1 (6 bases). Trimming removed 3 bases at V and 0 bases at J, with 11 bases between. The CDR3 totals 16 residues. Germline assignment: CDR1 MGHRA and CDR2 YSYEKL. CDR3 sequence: CASSQVRQATNEKLFF. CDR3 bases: TGCGCCAGCAGCCAGGTTCGACAGGCAACTAATGAAAAACTGTTTTTT.

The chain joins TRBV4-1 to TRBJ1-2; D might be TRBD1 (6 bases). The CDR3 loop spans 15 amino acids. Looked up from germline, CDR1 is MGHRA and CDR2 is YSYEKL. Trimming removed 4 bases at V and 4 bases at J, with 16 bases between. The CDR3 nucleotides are TGCGCCAGCAGCCCCCAAGGGGGGGCAACCTATGGCTACACCTTC. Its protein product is CASSPQGGATYGYTF.

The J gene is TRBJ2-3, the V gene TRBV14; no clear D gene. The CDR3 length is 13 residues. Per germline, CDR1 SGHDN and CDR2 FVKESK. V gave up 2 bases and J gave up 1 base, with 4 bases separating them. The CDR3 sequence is CASSQKGTDTQYF. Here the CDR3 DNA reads TGTGCCAGCAGCCAAAAGGGCACAGATACGCAGTATTTT.

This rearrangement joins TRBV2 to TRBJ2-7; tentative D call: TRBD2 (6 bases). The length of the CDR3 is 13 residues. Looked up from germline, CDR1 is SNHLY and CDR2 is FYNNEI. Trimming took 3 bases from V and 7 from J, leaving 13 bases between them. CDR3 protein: CASSEAGTKEQYF. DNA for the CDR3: TGTGCCAGCAGTGAGGCGGGGACGAAGGAGCAGTACTTC.

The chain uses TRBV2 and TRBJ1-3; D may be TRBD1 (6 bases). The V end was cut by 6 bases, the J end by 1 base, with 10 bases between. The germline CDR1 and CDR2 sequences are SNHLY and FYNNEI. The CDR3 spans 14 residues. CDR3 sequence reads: CASRLQGSGNTIYF. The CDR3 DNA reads TGTGCCAGCAGGCTACAGGGATCTGGAAACACCATATATTTT. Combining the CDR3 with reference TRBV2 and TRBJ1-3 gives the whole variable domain EPEVTQTPSHQVTQMGQEVILRCVPISNHLYFYWYRQILGQKVEFLVSFYNNEISEKSEIFDDQFSVERPDGSNFTLKIRSTKLEDSAMYFCASRLQGSGNTIYFGEGSWLTVV.

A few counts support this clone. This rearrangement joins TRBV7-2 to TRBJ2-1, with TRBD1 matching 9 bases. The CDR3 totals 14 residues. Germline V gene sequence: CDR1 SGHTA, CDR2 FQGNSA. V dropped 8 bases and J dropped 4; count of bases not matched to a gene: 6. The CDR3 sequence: CASLPGQGYNEQFF. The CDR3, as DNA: TGTGCCAGCCTACCGGGACAGGGTTACAATGAGCAGTTCTTC.